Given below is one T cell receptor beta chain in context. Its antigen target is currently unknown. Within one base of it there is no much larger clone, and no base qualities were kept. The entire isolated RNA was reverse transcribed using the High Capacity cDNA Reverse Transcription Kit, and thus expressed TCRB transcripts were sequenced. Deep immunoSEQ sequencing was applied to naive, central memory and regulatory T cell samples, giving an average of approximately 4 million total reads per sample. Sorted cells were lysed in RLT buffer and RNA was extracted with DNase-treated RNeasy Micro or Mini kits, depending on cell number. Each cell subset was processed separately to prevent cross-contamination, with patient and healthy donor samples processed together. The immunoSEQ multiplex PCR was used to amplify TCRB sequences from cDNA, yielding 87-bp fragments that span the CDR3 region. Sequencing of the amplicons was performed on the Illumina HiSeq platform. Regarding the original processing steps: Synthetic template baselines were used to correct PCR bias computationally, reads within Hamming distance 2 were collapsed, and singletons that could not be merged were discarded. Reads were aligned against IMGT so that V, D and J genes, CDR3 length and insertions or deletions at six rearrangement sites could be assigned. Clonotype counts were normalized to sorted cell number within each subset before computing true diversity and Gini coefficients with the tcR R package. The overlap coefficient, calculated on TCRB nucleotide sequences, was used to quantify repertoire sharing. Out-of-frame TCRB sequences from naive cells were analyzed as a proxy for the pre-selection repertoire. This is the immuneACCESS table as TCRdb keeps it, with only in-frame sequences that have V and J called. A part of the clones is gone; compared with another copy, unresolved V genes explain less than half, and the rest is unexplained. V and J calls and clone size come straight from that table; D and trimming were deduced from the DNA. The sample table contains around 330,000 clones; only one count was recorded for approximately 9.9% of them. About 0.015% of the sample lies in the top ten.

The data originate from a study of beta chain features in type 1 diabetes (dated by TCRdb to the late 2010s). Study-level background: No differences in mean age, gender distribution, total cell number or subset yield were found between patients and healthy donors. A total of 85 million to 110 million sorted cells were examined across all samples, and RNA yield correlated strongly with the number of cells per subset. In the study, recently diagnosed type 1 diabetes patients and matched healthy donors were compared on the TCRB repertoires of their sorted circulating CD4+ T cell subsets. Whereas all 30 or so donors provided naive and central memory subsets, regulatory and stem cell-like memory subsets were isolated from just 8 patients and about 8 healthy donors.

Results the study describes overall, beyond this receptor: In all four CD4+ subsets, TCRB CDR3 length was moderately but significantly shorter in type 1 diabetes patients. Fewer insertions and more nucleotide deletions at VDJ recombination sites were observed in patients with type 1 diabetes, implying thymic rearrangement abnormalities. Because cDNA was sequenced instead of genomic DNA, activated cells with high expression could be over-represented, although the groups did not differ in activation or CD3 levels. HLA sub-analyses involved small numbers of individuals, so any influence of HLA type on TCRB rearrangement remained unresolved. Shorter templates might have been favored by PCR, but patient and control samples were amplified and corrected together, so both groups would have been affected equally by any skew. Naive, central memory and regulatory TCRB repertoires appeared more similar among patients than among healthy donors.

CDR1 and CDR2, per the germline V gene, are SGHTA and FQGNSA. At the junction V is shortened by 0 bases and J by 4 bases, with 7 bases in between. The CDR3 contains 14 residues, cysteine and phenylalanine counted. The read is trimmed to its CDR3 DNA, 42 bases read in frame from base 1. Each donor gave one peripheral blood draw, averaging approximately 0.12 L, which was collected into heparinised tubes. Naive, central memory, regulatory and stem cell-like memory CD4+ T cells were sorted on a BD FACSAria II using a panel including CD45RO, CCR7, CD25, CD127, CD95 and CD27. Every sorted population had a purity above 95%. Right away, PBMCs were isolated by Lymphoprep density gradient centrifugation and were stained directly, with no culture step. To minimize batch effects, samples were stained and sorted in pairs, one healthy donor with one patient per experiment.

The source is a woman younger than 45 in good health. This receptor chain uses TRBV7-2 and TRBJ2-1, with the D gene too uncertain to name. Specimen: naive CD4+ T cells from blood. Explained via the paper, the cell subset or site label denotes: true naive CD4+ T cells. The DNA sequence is TGTGCCAGCAGCTTAGCGGGCAGATACAATGAGCAGTTCTTC. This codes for CASSLAGRYNEQFF.